Below, 12 T cell receptor beta chains from the same sample are listed, as sequenced in a study of blood T cell repertoires in COVID-19. Produced via immunoSEQ multiplex PCR; TCRdb's table is partial and in-frame only. Of more than 200,000 clones listed, 80% to 90% were seen once; the top ten hold around 8.1%. Input material: peripheral blood. Receptors originate from a man aged 40-55 years with active or convalescent COVID-19.

The chain is built from TRBV11-3 and TRBJ2-2, with D uncertain. Germline V CDR1 and CDR2: SGHNT, YENEEA. This CDR3 spans 11 amino acids. V was shortened by 7 bases and J by 5 bases, with 5 bases between the two germline ends. The chain's CDR3 is CASTLTGELFF. The CDR3 DNA sequence: TGTGCCAGCACCCTTACCGGGGAGCTGTTTTTT.

The chain links TRBV19 to TRBJ2-2; possibly TRBD2 for D (5 bases). V shed 5 bases and J shed 1 base, with 14 bases lying between them. CDR1 is LNHDA and CDR2 is SQIVND in the germline V gene (reference sequence). CDR3 length: 16 residues. CDR3 coding DNA: TGTGCCAGTAGTGCCCAGCGGAACAAGAACACCGGGGAGCTGTTTTTT. Translating it yields CASSAQRNKNTGELFF.

The genes are TRBV3-1 (or the pseudogene TRBV3-2) and TRBJ1-3, with D tentatively TRBD1 (6 bases). Trimming took 4 bases from V and 2 from J, leaving 12 bases between them. The CDR3 totals 15 residues. The germline gives CDR1 LGHDT, CDR2 YNNKEL (reference sequence). The DNA for the CDR3 is TGTGCCAGCAGCCCGTTAGGGACAACTGGAAACACCATATATTTT. As protein: CASSPLGTTGNTIYF.

This chain links TRBV11-2 with TRBJ1-6; maybe TRBD1 (5 bases). The V gene's germline CDR1 is SGHAT and CDR2 FQNNGV. Between the trimmed V and J ends, which lost 0 bases and 5 bases, there was a span of 14 bases. The CDR3 covers 17 residues. CDR3 nucleotide sequence: TGTGCCAGCAGCTTAGACTCCTCCGGGACTAATAATTCACCCCTCCACTTT. Translating it yields CASSLDSSGTNNSPLHF.

This clone was counted once. The J gene is TRBJ2-7, the V gene TRBV7-2, with D maybe TRBD2 (5 bases). Germline CDR1 SGHTA, CDR2 FQGNSA. V was pared by 2 bases and J by 3 bases, with 23 bases between. The CDR3 sequence is 18 residues long. CDR3 DNA: TGTGCCAGCAGCTTAATAAAGGCTGCTAGCTTTAGTTTCTACGAGCAGTACTTC. This encodes CASSLIKAASFSFYEQYF. The variable domain in full, completed from reference TRBV7-2 and TRBJ2-7, reads GAGVSQSPSNKVTEKGKDVELRCDPISGHTALYWYRQSLGQGLEFLIYFQGNSAPDKSGLPSDRFSAERTGGSVSTLTIQRTQQEDSAVYLCASSLIKAASFSFYEQYFGPGTRLTVT.

The chain couples TRBV4-1 to TRBJ2-1; perhaps TRBD2 as D (5 bases). Germline V CDR1 and CDR2: MGHRA, YSYEKL. V shed 0 bases and J shed 0 bases, with 15 bases lying between them. The CDR3 has 18 residues. The CDR3 sequence is CASSQERVRGFSYNEQFF. The DNA of the CDR3 is TGCGCCAGCAGCCAAGAAAGGGTACGGGGTTTCTCCTACAATGAGCAGTTCTTC.

The V and J genes are TRBV5-1 and TRBJ1-2; D not certain. Trimming took off 0 bases at V and 2 bases at J, with 8 bases between the two ends. Germline V gene sequence: CDR1 SGHRS, CDR2 YFSETQ. This CDR3 spans 14 amino acids. As DNA, the CDR3 is TGCGCCAGCAGCTTGGCGACGGAGAACTATGGCTACACCTTC. Protein: CASSLATENYGYTF.

The V call is TRBV3-1 (or the pseudogene TRBV3-2), the J call TRBJ2-7; 8 bases are a match to TRBD2. Trimming cost V 2 bases and J 6 bases; bases outside gene matches: 12. This CDR3 contains 16 residues. Germline V gives CDR1 LGHDT, CDR2 YNNKEL (reference sequence). CDR3 region: CASSQTLSGGLGEQYF. As DNA, the CDR3 is TGTGCCAGCAGCCAAACCTTGAGCGGGGGCCTAGGCGAGCAGTACTTC.

This clone was recorded only once. The CDR3: CASSQATRGLNTEAFF. Here the CDR3 DNA reads TGCGCCAGCAGCCAGGCTACCCGGGGTTTGAACACTGAAGCTTTCTTT. This chain joins TRBV4-1 and TRBJ1-1; no clear D gene. The germline V gene encodes CDR1 MGHRA and CDR2 YSYEKL. Trimming stripped 3 bases from V and 0 bases from J, with 14 bases between. The CDR3 has 16 residues.

As concerns this clone: At the DNA level, this CDR3 is encoded by other sequences in the same sample as well. This sequence joins TRBV4-2 and TRBJ1-1; D is unresolved. Per the germline V gene, CDR1 is LGHNA and CDR2 is YNFKEQ. Between the trimmed V and J ends, which lost 0 bases and 0 bases, there was a span of 8 bases. The CDR3 has 15 residues. The CDR3 region is CASSQDAGMNTEAFF. The CDR3 DNA reads TGTGCCAGCAGCCAAGATGCAGGTATGAACACTGAAGCTTTCTTT.

Written as DNA, the CDR3 is TGTGCCAGCAGTGAGGACAGGAGGGGTAGCAATCAGCCCCAGCATTTT. This encodes CASSEDRRGSNQPQHF. The chain recombines TRBV6-1 with TRBJ1-5; the match to TRBD1 covers 7 bases. The trim removed 3 bases at V and 0 bases at J, leaving 5 bases unmatched. Germline V lookup: CDR1 MNHNS, CDR2 SASEGT. The CDR3 extends over 16 amino acids.

This clone was seen more than once but under ten times. A junction boundary mismatches the germline segment, possibly from a read error. The chain employs TRBV6-5 and TRBJ1-1; D gene ambiguous. The germline V gene has CDR1 MNHEY and CDR2 SVGAGI. CDR3 length: 14 amino acids. CDR3 loop: CASSYSSAAMEGFF. CDR3 DNA sequence: TGTGCCAGCAGTTACTCGTCCGCGGCAATGGAAGGTTTCTTT.